Listed here are 3 T cell receptor beta chains from one sample, sequenced in a study of blood T cell repertoires in COVID-19. Data came from immunoSEQ multiplex PCR; TCRdb stores just in-frame clones and leaves some out. The table lists approximately 150,000 clones, roughly 89% of them singletons. Material for sequencing was peripheral blood. These receptors all stem from a woman between 55 and 75 years old who had recovered from COVID-19.

The chain combines TRBV15 with TRBJ1-5, with TRBD1 identical over 7 bases. The CDR3 runs to 15 residues. Germline loops: CDR1 LNHNV, CDR2 YYDKDF (reference sequence). With 1 base clipped from V and 2 bases from J, the junction kept 2 bases outside the gene matches. CDR3 region: CATSRGQGGNQPQHF. In DNA form, the CDR3 reads TGTGCCACCAGCAGAGGGCAGGGGGGCAATCAGCCCCAGCATTTT.

This clone was recorded only once. The chain has TRBV2 and TRBJ2-3, with 7 bases that match TRBD1. Per the germline V gene, CDR1 is SNHLY and CDR2 is FYNNEI. Trimming at V came to 7 bases and at J to 4 bases, leaving 5 bases not matched to a gene. The CDR3 extends over 13 amino acids. Here the CDR3 reads CASNRQGSDTQYF. In DNA, the CDR3 is TGTGCCAGCAACCGACAGGGATCAGATACGCAGTATTTT.

The chain uses TRBV6-2 or TRBV6-3 and TRBJ2-3; TRBD2 matches at 9 bases. V was clipped by 5 bases and J by 2 bases; unmatched bases: 5. Germline V CDR1 and CDR2: MNHEY, SVGEGT. The CDR3 is 15 amino acids. This chain's CDR3 is CASSSGGRLTDTQYF. The CDR3 nucleotides are TGTGCCAGCAGTAGCGGGGGGCGTCTCACAGATACGCAGTATTTT.